The clone carrying this T cell receptor (beta chain) was counted at least ten times. These data originate in a study of CD8+ T cells in alopecia areata. About the study: The drug, oral tofacitinib, was given to treated patients at 5 to 10 mg twice daily. Tofacitinib administration persisted for 6 to 18 months, succeeded by 6 months off drug.

Sequencing used cDNA as its template, made by extracting RNA and reverse transcribing it. Libraries were prepared by immunoSEQ multiplex PCR; TCRdb keeps only in-frame clonotypes and omits some of them. The sample carries about 200,000 clones, roughly 57% recorded once. PBMCs yielded sorted CD4+ and CD8+ T cells. Source: CD4+ T cells sorted from blood, taken at week 0. The origin of this receptor is a human donor with alopecia areata.

The CDR3 protein is CASSQRGRAYEQYF. CDR3 in DNA: TGTGCCAGCAGCCAGCGTGGGAGAGCCTACGAGCAGTACTTC. This chain uses TRBV27 with TRBJ2-7; the D gene is possibly TRBD2 (5 bases). The CDR3 consists of 14 residues. Trimming stripped 6 bases from V and 2 bases from J, with 14 bases between. Per the germline V gene, CDR1 is MNHEY and CDR2 is SMNVEV (reference sequence).